The 5 T cell receptor beta chains below all came from one sample that was sequenced in a study of beta chain features in type 1 diabetes (dated by TCRdb to the late 2010s). The method was the immunoSEQ multiplex PCR assay. The entire isolated RNA was reverse transcribed using the High Capacity cDNA Reverse Transcription Kit, and thus expressed TCRB transcripts were sequenced. TCRdb re-hosts the immuneACCESS table, in-frame sequences only. Its copies lack some clones; in the studies checked, an unresolved V gene accounts for under half of them, and the cause for the rest is not known. Recorded for this sample are hundreds of thousands of clones; around an eighth of them occurred a single time. Of the sample, approximately 0.015% is held by the ten largest clones. Specimen: naive CD4+ T cells from blood. The cell subset or site label on this specimen signifies: true naive CD4+ T cells. The origin of the receptors is a man younger than 35 in good health.

Only a few counts were recorded for this clone. The chain couples TRBV2 to TRBJ1-2; D unclear. The CDR3 extends over 11 amino acids. The germline gives CDR1 SNHLY, CDR2 FYNNEI. V lost 5 bases, J lost 2 bases, and 3 bases lay in between. CDR3 DNA sequence: TGTGCCAGCAGTCTGAACTATGGCTACACCTTC. This translates into CASSLNYGYTF. Looking up the rest from reference TRBV2 and TRBJ1-2 gives the full variable domain: EPEVTQTPSHQVTQMGQEVILRCVPISNHLYFYWYRQILGQKVEFLVSFYNNEISEKSEIFDDQFSVERPDGSNFTLKIRSTKLEDSAMYFCASSLNYGYTFGSGTRLTVV.

The chain uses TRBV25-1 and TRBJ1-1; no definite D call. Germline assignment: CDR1 MGHDK and CDR2 SYGVNS. V was trimmed by 2 bases and J by 0 bases, leaving 13 bases between them. This CDR3 has 16 amino acids. Here the CDR3 DNA reads TGTGCCAGCAGTGAAGAGAGGGTCAGCCTGAACACTGAAGCTTTCTTT. Residues: CASSEERVSLNTEAFF.

This clone showed up just a few times. The gene calls are TRBV19 and TRBJ1-2; 8 bases line up with TRBD1. The germline gives CDR1 LNHDA, CDR2 SQIVND (reference sequence). Unmatched junction bases numbered 10, after V lost 7 bases and J lost 3 bases. The CDR3 consists of 15 residues. The CDR3 DNA is TGTGCCAGTATTCCCACAGGGACAGGTCACTATGGCTACACCTTC. This translates into CASIPTGTGHYGYTF.

This rearrangement joins TRBV2 to TRBJ1-4; no reliable D call. Trimming took off 7 bases at V and 8 bases at J, with 14 bases between the two ends. The CDR3 runs to 13 residues. Germline V gene sequence: CDR1 SNHLY, CDR2 FYNNEI. CDR3 protein: CASKVWVEEKLFF. CDR3 bases: TGTGCCAGCAAGGTATGGGTGGAGGAAAAACTGTTTTTT.

In its sample, this clone was seen a few times. This chain links TRBV5-6 with TRBJ2-1; no firm D call. Germline V gene sequence: CDR1 SGHDT, CDR2 YYEEEE. V gave up 6 bases and J gave up 7 bases, with 14 bases separating them. CDR3 length: 13 amino acids. The CDR3 is CASITFGWNEQFF. Written as DNA, the CDR3 is TGTGCCAGCATCACGTTCGGGTGGAATGAGCAGTTCTTC.